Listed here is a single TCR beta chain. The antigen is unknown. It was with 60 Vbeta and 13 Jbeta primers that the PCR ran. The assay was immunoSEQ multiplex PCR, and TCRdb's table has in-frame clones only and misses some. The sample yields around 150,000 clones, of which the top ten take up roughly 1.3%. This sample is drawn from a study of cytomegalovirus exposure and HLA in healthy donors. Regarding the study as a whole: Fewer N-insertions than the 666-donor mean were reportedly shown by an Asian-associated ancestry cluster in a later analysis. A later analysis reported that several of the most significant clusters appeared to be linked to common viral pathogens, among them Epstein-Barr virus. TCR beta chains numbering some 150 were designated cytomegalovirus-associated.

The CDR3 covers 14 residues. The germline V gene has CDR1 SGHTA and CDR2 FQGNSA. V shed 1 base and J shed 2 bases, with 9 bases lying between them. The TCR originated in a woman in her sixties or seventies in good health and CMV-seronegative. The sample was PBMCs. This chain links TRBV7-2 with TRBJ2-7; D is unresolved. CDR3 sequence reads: CASSLEAGTYEQYF. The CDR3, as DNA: TGTGCCAGCAGCTTAGAAGCAGGCACCTACGAGCAGTACTTC.